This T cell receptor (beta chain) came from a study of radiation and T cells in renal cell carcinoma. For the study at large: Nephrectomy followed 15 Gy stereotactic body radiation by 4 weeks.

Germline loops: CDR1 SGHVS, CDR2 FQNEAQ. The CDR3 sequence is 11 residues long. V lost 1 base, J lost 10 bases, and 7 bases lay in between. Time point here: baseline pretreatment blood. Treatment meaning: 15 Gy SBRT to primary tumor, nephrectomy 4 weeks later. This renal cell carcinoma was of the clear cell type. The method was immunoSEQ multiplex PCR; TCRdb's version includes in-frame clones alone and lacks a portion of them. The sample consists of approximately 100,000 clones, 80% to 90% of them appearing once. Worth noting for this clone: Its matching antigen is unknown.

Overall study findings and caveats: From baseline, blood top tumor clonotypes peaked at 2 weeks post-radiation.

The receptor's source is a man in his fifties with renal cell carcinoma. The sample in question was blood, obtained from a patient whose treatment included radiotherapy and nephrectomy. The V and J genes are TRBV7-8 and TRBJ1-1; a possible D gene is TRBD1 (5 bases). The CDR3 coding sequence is TGTGCCAGCAGCTTAGGGGGCTTAGCTTTCTTT. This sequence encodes CASSLGGLAFF.